The clone carrying this T cell receptor beta chain was seen ten or more times. What it recognizes is unknown. Every donor gave approximately 10 milliliters of peripheral blood. PBMCs numbering at least 6 million were isolated per sample. The data belong to a study of blood T cells in healthy people across ages. Findings of the study overall: Estimated diversity, derived from one million T cells, was regarded as an underestimate.

This CDR3 region has 16 residues. Germline V gives CDR1 SGHRS, CDR2 YFSETQ. Trimming cost V 4 bases and J 0 bases, with 15 bases left between them. Through a sample-barcoded 5' primer and a J-beta primer mix, a second PCR was run for roughly 6 to 12 cycles. TCRdb reprocessed the 5' RACE reads via MiXCR and lists one record per CDR3 protein. The sample lists 600,000 or so distinct CDR3 sequences; about 30% were seen once. The sample consisted of blood. This chain connects TRBV5-1 to TRBJ2-3; weak D call: TRBD1 (6 bases). This receptor was taken from an elderly woman in good health. CDR3 sequence: CASSPQGRSSTDTQYF. CDR3 sequence (DNA): TGCGCCAGCAGCCCCCAGGGGAGATCTAGCACAGATACGCAGTATTTT.